This T cell receptor beta chain appears in the sequencing data of a study of PD-1 blockade in classical Hodgkin lymphoma. TCRdb keeps only in-frame clones here, not all; method: immunoSEQ multiplex PCR. The sample yields about 47,000 clones, approximately 91% seen once. The V and J ends lost 4 bases and 5 bases respectively, with 24 bases between them. Germline-derived CDR1 and CDR2 are SGHRS and YFSETQ. CDR3 size: 17 residues. Findings and caveats of the study: Possible causes of repertoire differences, disease activity or prior therapy, remain undefined.

As concerns this clone: What it binds is unknown.

Time point defined: newly diagnosed, previously untreated cHL patient sample. Source material: peripheral blood mononuclear cells (PBMCs). This clonotype was obtained from a human donor with classical Hodgkin lymphoma. The chain employs TRBV5-1 and TRBJ2-5, with D possibly TRBD2 on 7 matching bases. CDR3 region: CASSPGGAGVSRETQYF. The CDR3 DNA reads as TGCGCCAGCAGCCCTGGGGGGGCGGGAGTCTCCCGGGAGACCCAGTACTTC.